Given below is one T cell receptor (beta chain) in context. Germline-derived CDR1 and CDR2 are MRHNA and SNTAGT. There are 15 residues in the CDR3. Trimming took off 7 bases at V and 5 bases at J, with 17 bases between the two ends. The sample comes from a study of blood T cell repertoires in COVID-19. Across the study: Acute and convalescent COVID-19 specimens originated in the United States, Italy and Spain.

Per the study methods: Reference gene primer amplification yielded estimated nucleated cell counts. The table came from immunoSEQ multiplex PCR; TCRdb's copy has only in-frame clones and leaves some out. For V, J and clone size, that table is used; D and trimming come from the DNA. The sample has about 200,000 clones, roughly 89% seen once. The sample taken for sequencing was peripheral blood. The clonotype was recovered from a man aged 25 to 40 who had recovered from COVID-19. This sequence joins TRBV6-4 and TRBJ1-4; tentative D call: TRBD1 (6 bases). CDR3 DNA: TGTGCCAGCACACCGACAGGCGGCGGGAATGAAAAACTGTTTTTT. Translating gives CASTPTGGGNEKLFF.